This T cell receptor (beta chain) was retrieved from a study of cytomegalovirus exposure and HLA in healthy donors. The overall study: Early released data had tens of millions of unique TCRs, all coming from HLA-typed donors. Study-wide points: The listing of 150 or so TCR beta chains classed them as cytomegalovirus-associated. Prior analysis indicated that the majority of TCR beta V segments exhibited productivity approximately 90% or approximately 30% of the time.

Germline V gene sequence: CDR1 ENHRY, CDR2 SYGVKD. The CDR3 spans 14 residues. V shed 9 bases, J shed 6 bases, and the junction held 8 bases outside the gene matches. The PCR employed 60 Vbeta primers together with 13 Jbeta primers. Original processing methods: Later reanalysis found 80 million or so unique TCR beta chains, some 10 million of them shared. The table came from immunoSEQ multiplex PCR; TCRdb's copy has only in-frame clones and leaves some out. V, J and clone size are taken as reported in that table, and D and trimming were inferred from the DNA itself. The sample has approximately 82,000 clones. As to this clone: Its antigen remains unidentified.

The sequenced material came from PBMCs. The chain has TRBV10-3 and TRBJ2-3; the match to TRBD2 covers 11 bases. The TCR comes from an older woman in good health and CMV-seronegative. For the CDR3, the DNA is TGTGCCATGTCACTAGCGGGAGTTGGGGATACGCAGTATTTT. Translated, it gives CAMSLAGVGDTQYF.